One T cell receptor beta chain is described in this entry. This sample is part of a study of blood T cell repertoires in COVID-19. Study in general: COVID-19 samples, acute and convalescent, were from the United States, Italy and Spain. From T cells, B-cell-depleted T cells, or PBMCs came the material, which was cDNA or gDNA.

The authors' processing: It was from reference gene primer amplification that nucleated cell counts were estimated. Clones were sequenced by immunoSEQ multiplex PCR, and TCRdb holds only the in-frame ones, with some missing. V and J calls and clone size follow that table, whereas D and trimming were derived from the DNA. The sample includes roughly 260,000 clones, more than 75% of them seen just once. The CDR3 has 16 amino acids. Germline V lookup: CDR1 SGHVS, CDR2 FNYEAQ. V was clipped by 0 bases and J by 6 bases; unmatched bases: 8. The clonotype was recovered from a woman aged 45-65 years with acute or convalescent COVID-19. The rearrangement uses TRBV7-6 and TRBJ2-1; 7 positions agree with TRBD2. The sample was peripheral blood. In DNA, the CDR3 is TGTGCCAGCAGCTTAGCGGGCGGGAGCCGAGTCAATGAGCAGTTCTTC. Protein: CASSLAGGSRVNEQFF.